This T cell receptor (beta chain) emerged from a study of blood T cell repertoires in COVID-19. Source study methods: Nucleated cell number was recorded as an estimate derived from reference gene primer amplification. Method: immunoSEQ multiplex PCR; TCRdb's copy keeps in-frame clones and lacks some. V, J and clone size reflect that table, while D and trimming were determined from the DNA. The sample lists roughly 180,000 clones; approximately 86% were seen once. This CDR3 is 13 amino acids long. V lost 2 bases, J lost 8 bases, and 9 bases lay in between. Germline V CDR1 and CDR2: SGHDN, FVKESK. The chain employs TRBV14 and TRBJ1-4; D is unresolved. Material for sequencing was peripheral blood. The TCR originated in a man between 18 and 35 years old with acute or convalescent COVID-19. CDR3 amino acids: CASSQRMGEKLFF. The CDR3 DNA follows: TGTGCCAGCAGCCAACGGATGGGCGAAAAACTGTTTTTT.